Reported below is one T cell receptor beta chain. Sequencing was performed with immunoSEQ multiplex PCR; in TCRdb, only in-frame clones are kept and a portion is missing. The profile shows approximately 290,000 clones, roughly 90% of them singletons. This entry is derived from a study of blood T cell repertoires in COVID-19. Study-level information: Collection of acute and convalescent COVID-19 samples took place in the United States, Italy and Spain.

The CDR3 length is 13 residues. The germline V gene has CDR1 SNHLY and CDR2 FYNNEI. V lost 7 bases, J lost 9 bases, and 13 bases lay in between. The TCR originated in a woman under 40 with COVID-19, enrolled during active disease. The genes are TRBV2 and TRBJ1-6; TRBD1 is a possible D gene (6 bases). Source material: peripheral blood. CDR3 DNA sequence: TGTGCCAGCAAGGACCTCAGGGGTTCACCCCTCCACTTT. This encodes CASKDLRGSPLHF.